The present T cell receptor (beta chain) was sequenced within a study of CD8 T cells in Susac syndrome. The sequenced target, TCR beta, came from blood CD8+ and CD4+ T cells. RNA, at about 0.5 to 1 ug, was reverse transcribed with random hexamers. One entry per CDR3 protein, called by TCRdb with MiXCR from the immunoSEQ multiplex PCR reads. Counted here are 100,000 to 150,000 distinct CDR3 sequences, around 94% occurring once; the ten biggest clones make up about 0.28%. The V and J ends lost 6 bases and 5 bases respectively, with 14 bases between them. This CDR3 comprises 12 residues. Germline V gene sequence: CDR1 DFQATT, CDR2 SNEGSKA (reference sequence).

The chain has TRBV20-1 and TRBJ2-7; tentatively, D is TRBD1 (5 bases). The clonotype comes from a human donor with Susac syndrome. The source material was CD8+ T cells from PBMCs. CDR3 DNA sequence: TGCAGTGCAAATGAACTGGGGCACGAGCAGTACTTC. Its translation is CSANELGHEQYF.